One sample yielded the 27 T cell receptor beta chains listed below, sequenced in a study of T-cell reconstitution after alpha-beta-depleted transplantation in children. Using unique molecular identifiers, the investigators prepared the TCRbeta library. TCRdb used MiXCR to reprocess the PCR reads, holding one entry per CDR3 protein. The sample comprises 440,000 or so distinct CDR3 sequences, approximately 11% of which are singletons, and roughly 5% rests with the top ten. The material was PBMCs from the stem cell graft donor, obtained from the stem cell graft. The receptor source for this set is a human donor who donated a stem cell graft to a child with acute myeloid leukemia.

The V and J genes are TRBV29-1 and TRBJ2-7; 8 bases agree with TRBD1. CDR1 is SQVTM, CDR2 ANQGSEA, per germline. V shed 3 bases, J shed 5 bases, and the junction held 3 bases outside the gene matches. The CDR3 contains 12 residues. CDR3 protein: CSVEDRVNEQYF. CDR3 DNA sequence: TGCAGCGTTGAGGACAGGGTAAACGAGCAGTACTTC.

This clonotype was seen a few times. The V and J genes are TRBV20-1 and TRBJ1-5; D uncertain. The length of the CDR3 is 13 residues. Looked up from germline, CDR1 is DFQATT and CDR2 is SNEGSKA (reference sequence). V dropped 2 bases and J dropped 5 bases, with 10 bases sitting between them. The CDR3 DNA reads as TGCAGTGCTAGACCCAACAGATATCAGCCCCAGCATTTT. Translated, it gives CSARPNRYQPQHF.

The gene calls are TRBV5-1 and TRBJ2-7; the match to TRBD1 covers 7 bases. Per germline, CDR1 SGHRS and CDR2 YFSETQ. This CDR3 comprises 14 residues. The V and J ends lost 4 bases and 6 bases, in that order; junction bases with no gene match: 10. The CDR3 bases are TGCGCCAGCAGCGCGAAGGGGGCGCCGGGCGAGCAGTACGTC. As protein: CASSAKGAPGEQYV.

As to this clonotype: One end of the junction is discordant with germline, which a read error may explain. The chain joins TRBV12-3 or TRBV12-4 to TRBJ1-1; no clear D. The CDR3 contains 13 residues. The DNA of the CDR3 is TGTACCAGCAGTTTCTCGCGGGGCACTGAAGCTTTCTTT. It codes for CTSSFSRGTEAFF.

The chain employs TRBV7-2 and TRBJ2-7, with D perhaps matching TRBD2 (6 bases). The CDR3 extends over 13 amino acids. V was cut by 5 bases and J by 6 bases, with 14 bases left in between. Germline CDR1 reads SGHTA; CDR2 reads FQGNSA. The CDR3 spells CASSPLAELEQYF. DNA for the CDR3: TGTGCCAGCAGCCCTTTAGCGGAGCTCGAGCAGTACTTC.

This clonotype was seen only a few times. The rearrangement joins TRBV7-6 to TRBJ1-3; 8 bases agree with TRBD1. J gave up 0 bases and V 1 base, and 2 bases lay outside the gene matches. The CDR3 sequence is 16 residues long. Germline V gene sequence: CDR1 SGHVS, CDR2 FNYEAQ. The CDR3: CASSLGGQDSGNTIYF. CDR3 nucleotides: TGTGCCAGCAGCTTAGGGGGACAGGACTCTGGAAACACCATATATTTT.

This CDR3 reads CASSHRGQSYEQYF. The DNA for the CDR3 is TGTGCCAGCAGCCACCGTGGACAGTCCTACGAGCAGTACTTC. V gene TRBV4-2 combines with J gene TRBJ2-7, with D possibly matching TRBD1 (6 bases). Germline lookup yields CDR1 LGHNA and CDR2 YNFKEQ. The CDR3 totals 14 residues. Deletions cut 3 bases from V and 1 base from J, with 10 bases between.

This clonotype was observed a few times. V and J are TRBV12-3 or TRBV12-4 and TRBJ2-7; D assignment may be TRBD1 or TRBD2 (5 bases each). The CDR3 has 15 amino acids. Trimming left V 3 bases short and J 5 bases short, with 17 bases between. CDR3 DNA sequence: TGTGCCAGCAGTTTGGGGCGGGCAGAGGGGCACGAGCAGTACTTC. This codes for CASSLGRAEGHEQYF.

At least ten counts were recorded for this clonotype. The chain joins TRBV5-1 to TRBJ2-3, with D perhaps matching TRBD2 (5 bases). Germline lookup yields CDR1 SGHRS and CDR2 YFSETQ. The CDR3 loop spans 14 amino acids. V lost 0 bases to trimming and J lost 6 bases, with 11 bases between them. CDR3 nucleotides: TGCGCCAGCAGCTTGGCCTCAGCGGTGGATACGCAGTATTTT. It encodes CASSLASAVDTQYF. Filled out from reference TRBV5-1 and TRBJ2-3, the complete variable domain reads KAGVTQTPRYLIKTRGQQVTLSCSPISGHRSVSWYQQTPGQGLQFLFEYFSETQRNKGNFPGRFSGRQFSNSRSEMNVSTLELGDSALYLCASSLASAVDTQYFGPGTRLTVL.

This clonotype was recorded at least ten times. V gene TRBV4-3 combines with J gene TRBJ2-3; tentatively, D is TRBD2 (5 bases). Germline V gene data show CDR1 as LGHNA and CDR2 as YSLEER. The length of the CDR3 is 16 residues. Trimming took 0 bases from V and 0 from J, leaving 10 bases between them. CDR3 protein: CASSQEAERSTDTQYF. In nucleotides, the CDR3 is TGCGCCAGCAGCCAAGAAGCGGAGCGTAGCACAGATACGCAGTATTTT.

The chain carries TRBV5-6 and TRBJ2-1, with 8 bases aligning to TRBD2. J was trimmed by 4 bases and V by 4 bases; bases with no gene match: 4. The CDR3 consists of 14 residues. CDR1 is SGHDT, CDR2 YYEEEE, per germline. Here the CDR3 reads CASSKLAVYNEQFF. DNA for the CDR3: TGTGCCAGCAGCAAACTAGCGGTATACAATGAGCAGTTCTTC.

This clonotype was detected many times. CDR3: CSARRTEWETQYF. In DNA, the CDR3 is TGCAGTGCTAGAAGAACGGAGTGGGAGACCCAGTACTTC. The chain carries TRBV20-1 and TRBJ2-5, with D unclear. The CDR3 contains 13 residues. Trimming removed 2 bases at V and 5 bases at J, with 12 bases between. Germline CDR1 DFQATT, CDR2 SNEGSKA (reference sequence).

This chain connects TRBV3-1 to TRBJ2-1, with D possibly matching TRBD2 (6 bases). Per the germline V gene, CDR1 is LGHDT and CDR2 is YNNKEL (reference sequence). The length of the CDR3 is 16 residues. Trimming pared 0 bases from V and 3 bases from J, leaving 12 bases between. The CDR3 here is CASSQEGSGHYNEQFF. In DNA form, the CDR3 reads TGTGCCAGCAGCCAAGAGGGGAGCGGGCACTACAATGAGCAGTTCTTC.

The chain carries TRBV27 and TRBJ1-1; D not certain. This CDR3 has 14 residues. V lost 3 bases, J lost 5 bases, and 13 bases lay in between. Looked up from germline, CDR1 is MNHEY and CDR2 is SMNVEV (reference sequence). The CDR3 loop is CASSFSRQLTEAFF. As DNA, the CDR3 is TGTGCCAGCAGTTTTTCGCGTCAGCTGACTGAAGCTTTCTTT.

This clonotype was seen ten or more times. The V call is TRBV6-5, the J call TRBJ1-2; 10 nucleotides align to TRBD1. This CDR3 comprises 15 residues. Unmatched junction bases numbered 2, after V lost 4 bases and J lost 0 bases. Germline V gives CDR1 MNHEY, CDR2 SVGAGI. Here the CDR3 reads CASSSTGGTNYGYTF. In DNA, the CDR3 is TGTGCCAGCAGTTCGACAGGGGGCACTAACTATGGCTACACCTTC.

This chain links TRBV20-1 with TRBJ2-5; possible D gene TRBD1, 6 bases. The CDR3 contains 13 residues. V was pared by 4 bases and J by 1 base, with 10 bases between. Per germline, CDR1 DFQATT and CDR2 SNEGSKA (reference sequence). CDR3 in amino acids: CSAIRQAQETQYF. CDR3 DNA sequence: TGCAGTGCTATACGACAGGCCCAAGAGACCCAGTACTTC.

The genes are TRBV2 and TRBJ1-5, with 9 bases identical to TRBD1. J gave up 3 bases and V 7 bases, and 4 bases lay outside the gene matches. The CDR3 spans 14 residues. The germline V gene has CDR1 SNHLY and CDR2 FYNNEI. CDR3 nucleotide sequence: TGTGCCAGCACCCGGGACAGGGTCAATCAGCCCCAGCATTTT. It is translated as CASTRDRVNQPQHF.

This clonotype was seen more than once but under ten times. The chain employs TRBV12-3 or TRBV12-4 and TRBJ2-1, with TRBD2 matching over 7 bases. The CDR3 has 14 residues. The ends lost 1 base at V and 8 bases at J; junction bases unmatched: 5. CDR3 nucleotide sequence: TGTGCCAGCAGTTTAGTTCGGGGGAGGGATGAGCAGTTCTTC. It yields the protein CASSLVRGRDEQFF.

This clonotype occurred many times. The V gene is TRBV14, the J gene TRBJ2-7, with TRBD1 identical over 9 bases. The V gene's germline CDR1 is SGHDN and CDR2 FVKESK. This CDR3 contains 15 residues. V shed 4 bases and J 4 bases; nucleotides not matched to a gene: 8. CDR3 DNA: TGTGCCAGCAGCCCCCCGGGACAGGGACTTTACGAGCAGTACTTC. It specifies CASSPPGQGLYEQYF.

This sequence joins TRBV30 and TRBJ2-7; the D gene is possibly TRBD1 (5 bases). The V gene lost 3 bases and the J gene lost 0 bases, with 12 bases spanning the gap. Germline CDR1 GTSNPN, CDR2 SVGIG (reference sequence). This CDR3 region has 14 residues. CDR3 sequence reads: CAWRGLRNSYEQYF. Written as DNA, the CDR3 is TGTGCCTGGAGGGGGCTTCGTAACTCCTACGAGCAGTACTTC.

This clonotype appeared a few times. The genes are TRBV20-1 and TRBJ2-2, with D perhaps TRBD2 (5 bases). This CDR3 has 14 residues. The V end was cut by 4 bases, the J end by 6 bases, with 15 bases between. CDR1 is DFQATT and CDR2 is SNEGSKA in the germline V gene (reference sequence). The CDR3 is CSATLTSFAGELFF. CDR3 nucleotide sequence: TGCAGTGCTACGTTAACTAGTTTTGCCGGGGAGCTGTTTTTT.

This clonotype was counted a few times. The chain joins TRBV7-9 to TRBJ1-4; D remains unclear. CDR1 and CDR2 (germline): SEHNR, FQNEAQ (reference sequence). The V end was cut by 4 bases, the J end by 5 bases, with 14 bases between. The CDR3 has 15 residues. CDR3 nucleotide sequence: TGTGCCAGCAGCTCCCCGTGGCAGGAGAATGAAAAACTGTTTTTT. It translates to CASSSPWQENEKLFF.

This clonotype was observed a few times. The chain recombines TRBV20-1 with TRBJ1-4, with D unclear. Germline CDR1 and CDR2: DFQATT and SNEGSKA (reference sequence). Between the trimmed V and J ends, which lost 0 bases and 0 bases, there was a span of 2 bases. CDR3 length: 13 residues. The CDR3 DNA sequence: TGCAGTGCTAGAGACGCAACTAATGAAAAACTGTTTTTT. It translates to CSARDATNEKLFF.

This clonotype appeared many times. The V and J genes are TRBV4-3 and TRBJ2-3, with 13 bases that match TRBD2. The germline CDR1 and CDR2 sequences are LGHNA and YSLEER. This CDR3 is built from 17 residues. Trimming removed 3 bases from V and 4 bases from J; junction bases left unmatched: 7. The CDR3 here is CASSQGRTSGRPDTQYF. CDR3 DNA sequence: TGCGCCAGCAGCCAGGGCCGGACTAGCGGGAGACCAGATACGCAGTATTTT.

This clonotype was detected a few times. This sequence joins TRBV6-5 and TRBJ1-6; 7 bases map to TRBD1. CDR1 is MNHEY and CDR2 is SVGAGI in the germline V gene. The ends lost 0 bases at V and 8 bases at J; junction bases unmatched: 10. This CDR3 is 17 amino acids long. In DNA form, the CDR3 reads TGTGCCAGCAGTTACTCGGGGAAGGGGGCGATCTATTCACCCCTCCACTTT. Protein sequence: CASSYSGKGAIYSPLHF.

This clonotype was recorded at least ten times. This chain uses TRBV3-1 with TRBJ1-6, with a possible D match to TRBD1 (5 bases). V dropped 3 bases and J dropped 7 bases, with 10 bases sitting between them. This CDR3 has 14 residues. Germline loops: CDR1 LGHDT, CDR2 YNNKEL (reference sequence). This chain's CDR3 is CASSHRDGNSPLHF. Here the CDR3 DNA reads TGTGCCAGCAGCCACAGGGACGGGAATTCACCCCTCCACTTT.

This clonotype was found a few times. The chain joins TRBV20-1 to TRBJ2-7; 7 bases agree with TRBD2. This CDR3 is built from 14 residues. Germline assignment: CDR1 DFQATT and CDR2 SNEGSKA (reference sequence). V dropped 3 bases and J dropped 2; count of bases not matched to a gene: 7. CDR3 loop: CSARRLAEAYEQYF. In nucleotides, the CDR3 is TGCAGTGCTAGGAGGCTAGCGGAAGCCTACGAGCAGTACTTC.